This T cell receptor (beta chain) was captured by sequencing in a study of cytomegalovirus exposure and HLA in healthy donors. V trimming: 5 bases; J trimming: 0 bases; junction bases outside the gene matches: 13. CDR1 and CDR2 from the germline V gene are MDHEN and SYDVKM. CDR3 length: 20 residues. PCR involved 60 Vbeta and 13 Jbeta primers. The data were produced by immunoSEQ multiplex PCR, yet TCRdb's version contains in-frame clones alone and is incomplete. This sample has 120,000 to 150,000 clones, with 78% found just once. Note on this clone: Its specificity is unknown.

Overall study findings and caveats: Later on, an analysis tied 18,000 or so TCR beta sequences to HLA alleles at 0.05 false discovery rate.

The chain carries TRBV28 and TRBJ2-4, with 13 bases matching TRBD2. The receptor was derived from a woman in her thirties or forties in good health and CMV-seropositive. Sequenced input: PBMCs. The chain's CDR3 is CASSLTGTSGMGLAKNIQYF. In DNA form, the CDR3 reads TGTGCCAGCAGTCTTACCGGGACTAGCGGGATGGGGTTAGCCAAAAACATTCAGTACTTC.